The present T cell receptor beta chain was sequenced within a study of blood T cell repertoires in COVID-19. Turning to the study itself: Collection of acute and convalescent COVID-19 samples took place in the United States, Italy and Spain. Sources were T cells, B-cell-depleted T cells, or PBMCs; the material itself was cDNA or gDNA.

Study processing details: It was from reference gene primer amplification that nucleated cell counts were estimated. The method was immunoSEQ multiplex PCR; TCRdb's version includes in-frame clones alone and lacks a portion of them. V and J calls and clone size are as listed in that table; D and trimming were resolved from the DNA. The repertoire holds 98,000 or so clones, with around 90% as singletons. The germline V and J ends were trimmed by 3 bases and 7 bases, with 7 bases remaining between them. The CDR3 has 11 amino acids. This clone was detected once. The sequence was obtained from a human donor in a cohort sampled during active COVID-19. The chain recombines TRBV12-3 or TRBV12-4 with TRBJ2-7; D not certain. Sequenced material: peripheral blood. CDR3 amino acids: CASSLAGEQYF. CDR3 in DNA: TGTGCCAGCAGTTTGGCCGGGGAGCAGTACTTC.